In this sample, the clone carrying this TCR beta chain turned up a few times. The antigen remains undetermined. This CDR3 comprises 14 residues. Germline V CDR1 and CDR2: KGHSH, LQKENI. Trimming cost V 3 bases and J 7 bases, with 13 bases left between them. The data derive from a study of siplizumab effects on memory and regulatory T cells. The authors cocultured the mixed lymphocyte reaction cells at 37 degrees C for about six days. Responder PBMCs received a CFSE label and stimulator PBMCs a Violet Dye label, and the cells were mixed 1:1. Whole-study results and caveats: A minor share of alloreactive clones matched unstimulated subsets. Naive T cells, seemingly more diverse than memory cells, seemed major alloresponse contributors.

Method: immunoSEQ multiplex PCR; TCRdb's copy keeps in-frame clones and lacks some. In the table there are 13,000 or so clones, about two fifths of which are singletons. This sequence originates from a human donor in good health; the cells came from an allogeneic mixed lymphocyte reaction. Sequenced material: CFSE-low (dividing) CD8+ T cells sorted from an allogeneic mixed lymphocyte reaction. V gene TRBV18 combines with J gene TRBJ1-5; D possibly corresponds to TRBD1 (6 bases). CDR3 loop: CASSPQARGQPQHF. The CDR3 nucleotides read TGTGCCAGCTCACCCCAGGCCAGGGGACAGCCCCAGCATTTT.